Sequencing of this T cell receptor beta chain was carried out in a study of Ad26.COV2.S vaccination and SARS-CoV-2 variants. As to treatment: roughly 18 received Ad26.COV2.S at low or high dose, single or two shots; 5 received placebo; per-sample allocation not given. On day 63 after the first injection, vaccine and placebo recipients gave samples. On this clone: Its antigen remains unknown.

Study observations and caveats: After vaccination, reports described spike-specific CD8+ and CD4+ T cell responses as showing substantial breadth. Vaccine and placebo groups showed comparable non-spike TCR breadth.

Generated by immunoSEQ multiplex PCR, the TCRdb table keeps only in-frame clones and is missing some. In the table there are around 400,000 clones, 89% of which are singletons. With V trimmed by 4 bases and J by 3 bases, 9 bases remained unmatched. Germline assignment: CDR1 MNHNS and CDR2 SASEGT. This CDR3 comprises 16 residues. The sequence derives from a person between 18 and 59 years old who received the Ad26.COV2.S COVID-19 vaccine or a placebo. V is TRBV6-1 and J is TRBJ2-7; 10 bases match TRBD1. The source was peripheral blood, collected in a trial of Ad26.COV2.S vaccine versus placebo. In DNA, the CDR3 is TGTGCCAGCAGTGCACACCTGACAGGGGGCAACTACGAGCAGTACTTC. This translates into CASSAHLTGGNYEQYF.